A single sample is the source of the 5 T cell receptor beta chains below, sequenced in a study of T cell responses to AZD1222 COVID-19 vaccine. Some clones are missing from TCRdb's copy, which holds only in-frame ones; the method was immunoSEQ multiplex PCR. The sample carries more than 150,000 clones, almost 90% recorded once. This specimen was peripheral blood, taken on day 0 of AZD1222 vaccination. These receptor sequences come from an adult in good health.

The rearrangement uses TRBV7-9 and TRBJ2-5, with D perhaps matching TRBD1 (7 bases). CDR3 length: 16 residues. V lost 4 bases and J 4 bases, leaving 19 bases between the germline ends. Per the germline V gene, CDR1 is SEHNR and CDR2 is FQNEAQ (reference sequence). The CDR3 protein is CASSSPQGGVGETQYF. For the CDR3, the DNA is TGTGCCAGCAGCTCCCCTCAGGGGGGAGTGGGAGAGACCCAGTACTTC.

The chain uses TRBV12-3 or TRBV12-4 and TRBJ2-1, with a weak D call TRBD1 (6 bases). This CDR3 region has 13 residues. V gave up 6 bases and J gave up 8 bases, with 14 bases separating them. The CDR3 sequence is CASSFGSGDEQFF. The CDR3 DNA is TGTGCCAGCAGCTTCGGTTCAGGGGATGAGCAGTTCTTC.

The rearrangement uses TRBV28 and TRBJ1-1; 8 bases agree with TRBD1. Germline V gene sequence: CDR1 MDHEN, CDR2 SYDVKM. V shed 2 bases and J 1 base; nucleotides not matched to a gene: 6. The CDR3 loop spans 16 amino acids. The CDR3 is CASSLGGQGSNTEAFF. In DNA, the CDR3 is TGTGCCAGCAGTTTAGGCGGACAGGGTTCGAACACTGAAGCTTTCTTT.

The V call is TRBV4-2, the J call TRBJ2-7; D is perhaps TRBD1 (7 bases). Trimming removed 0 bases at V and 2 bases at J, with 11 bases between. Per germline, CDR1 LGHNA and CDR2 YNFKEQ. The CDR3 runs to 15 residues. The CDR3 region has the DNA TGTGCCAGCAGCCAAGAAGGCAGGGGGGCCTACGAGCAGTACTTC. Protein sequence: CASSQEGRGAYEQYF.

V gene TRBV7-2 combines with J gene TRBJ2-1; D is ambiguous. V was pared by 0 bases and J by 0 bases, with 9 bases between. The CDR3 contains 16 residues. Germline-derived CDR1 and CDR2 are SGHTA and FQGNSA. The CDR3 loop is CASSLAFSSSYNEQFF. The CDR3 DNA sequence: TGTGCCAGCAGCTTAGCGTTCAGTAGCTCCTACAATGAGCAGTTCTTC.